Listed below are T cell receptor beta chains from one sample, sequenced in a study of neurological immune-mediated disorders. MiXCR, applied by TCRdb to the 5' RACE reads, yields one record per CDR3 protein. The sample has tens of thousands of distinct CDR3 sequences; over 15% are singletons. Sample: PBMCs. The origin of the receptors is a woman aged 40 to 50 in good health. Each CDR3 is given with its conserved first and last residue. D genes are given only for firm matches. Only some rows state a clone size, as once, few, many or a class for expanded clones.

V	D	size	J	CDR3	DNA
TRBV5-1	NA	NA	TRBJ2-7	CASSPKPDSLSYEQYF	TGCGCCAGCAGCCCCAAACCGGACAGCCTCTCCTACGAGCAGTACTTC
TRBV7-6	NA	many	TRBJ1-3	CASSHRIAGNTIYF	TGTGCCAGCAGCCATCGTATCGCGGGAAACACCATATATTTT
TRBV7-2	TRBD2	NA	TRBJ2-1	CASSPLRPSGVGEQFF	TGTGCCAGCAGCCCACTTCGGCCTAGCGGGGTTGGTGAGCAGTTCTTC
TRBV20-1	TRBD2	NA	TRBJ2-5	CSATGTSGKETQYF	TGCAGTGCTACCGGGACTAGCGGGAAAGAGACCCAGTACTTC
TRBV12-3/TRBV12-4	TRBD2	NA	TRBJ2-3	CASSLRPSGADTQYF	TGTGCCAGCAGTTTAAGGCCTAGCGGGGCAGATACGCAGTATTTT
TRBV6-2/TRBV6-3	NA	many	TRBJ2-4	CASRSSRALKENIQYF	TGTGCCAGCAGAAGTTCAAGGGCCCTTAAGGAAAACATTCAGTACTTC
TRBV20-1	NA	many	TRBJ1-6	CSASPGGGRIRPLHF	TGCAGTGCTAGCCCGGGGGGGGGGAGGATTAGACCCCTCCACTTT
TRBV20-1	TRBD2	NA	TRBJ2-5	CSASTRTSGGQETQYF	TGCAGTGCTAGCACCAGGACTAGCGGGGGCCAAGAGACCCAGTATTTC
TRBV5-6	TRBD1	many	TRBJ1-5	CASSYRTGGNQPQHF	TGTGCCAGCAGTTATCGGACAGGGGGGAATCAGCCCCAGCATTTT
TRBV13	NA	NA	TRBJ2-3	CASSSLKGLSTDTQYF	TGTGCCAGCAGCTCCCTAAAGGGACTTTCCACAGATACGCAGTATTTT
TRBV5-1	NA	many	TRBJ2-5	CASRKGTGSETQYF	TGCGCCAGCAGAAAGGGGACGGGGTCAGAGACCCAGTACTTC
TRBV7-2	NA	many	TRBJ2-3	CASSRRMGPLADTQYF	TGTGCCAGCAGCCGCCGGATGGGACCTCTCGCCGATACGCAGTATTTT
TRBV5-1	NA	many	TRBJ2-5	CASGWDIFGETQYF	TGCGCCAGCGGATGGGACATTTTTGGAGAGACCCAGTACTTC
TRBV2	NA	many	TRBJ1-1	CASSFSTGTAEAFF	TGTGCCAGCAGTTTTTCTACAGGGACTGCTGAAGCTTTCTTT
TRBV14	NA	many	TRBJ2-3	CASSQEGYTHMDTQYF	TGTGCCAGCAGCCAAGAGGGGTATACACACATGGATACGCAGTATTTT
TRBV6-1	NA	many	TRBJ1-4	CASRQQSTNEKLFF	TGTGCCAGCAGGCAACAGTCAACTAATGAAAAACTGTTTTTT
TRBV4-1	NA	many	TRBJ2-2	CASSQETTTGELFF	TGCGCCAGCAGCCAAGAAACGACCACCGGGGAGCTGTTTTTT
TRBV5-5	NA	NA	TRBJ2-5	CASSLAPREETQYF	TGTGCCAGCAGCTTGGCACCCAGAGAAGAGACCCAGTACTTC
TRBV12-3/TRBV12-4	NA	few	TRBJ2-5	CASTPEGVETQYF	TGTGCCAGCACCCCGGAGGGGGTAGAGACCCAGTACTTC
TRBV27	NA	few	TRBJ1-2	CASSLSDGTRVYGYTF	TGTGCCAGCAGTTTATCCGACGGGACAAGAGTCTATGGCTACACCTTC
TRBV20-1	TRBD2	many	TRBJ2-5	CSARRLAGGPIQETQYF	TGCAGTGCTCGCCGACTAGCGGGGGGCCCGATCCAAGAGACCCAGTACTTC
TRBV4-1	NA	many	TRBJ1-2	CASSQVRDWGYTF	TGCGCCAGCAGCCAAGTACGGGACTGGGGCTACACCTTC
TRBV7-2	NA	many	TRBJ1-3	CASSLLGLAAGNTIYF	TGTGCCAGCAGCTTGTTAGGGTTGGCGGCTGGAAACACCATATATTTT
TRBV6-2/TRBV6-3	NA	many	TRBJ2-2	CASSYSRDHPEGYLPGELFF	TGTGCCAGCAGTTACTCGAGGGATCATCCGGAGGGGTATTTGCCCGGGGAGCTGTTTTTT
TRBV4-3	TRBD2	NA	TRBJ2-1	CASSQGVSGGVDEQFF	TGCGCCAGCAGCCAAGGGGTTAGCGGGGGGGTGGATGAGCAGTTCTTC
TRBV4-2	TRBD2	NA	TRBJ2-7	CGSSQRLAGLYEQYF	TGTGGCAGCAGCCAGAGACTAGCGGGACTCTACGAGCAGTACTTC
TRBV20-1	TRBD1	many	TRBJ1-2	CSARPTGGIGGGYTF	TGCAGTGCTAGGCCAACAGGGGGGATTGGGGGTGGCTACACCTTC
TRBV27	NA	many	TRBJ2-3	CASSFGFTDTQYF	TGTGCCAGCAGTTTTGGGTTCACAGATACGCAGTATTTT
TRBV5-1	NA	many	TRBJ2-1	CASSVPGTYNEQFF	TGCGCCAGCAGCGTCCCAGGGACCTACAATGAGCAGTTCTTC
TRBV27	NA	many	TRBJ2-7	CANSDSTLGSEQYF	TGTGCCAACAGTGACTCGACTCTCGGGAGCGAGCAGTACTTC
TRBV7-2	NA	many	TRBJ1-4	CASGGTRINEKLFF	TGTGCCAGCGGGGGGACGAGGATTAATGAAAAACTGTTTTTT
TRBV7-2	NA	many	TRBJ1-5	CASSSTGYSNQPQHF	TGTGCCAGCAGCTCTACCGGGTATAGCAATCAGCCCCAGCATTTT
TRBV29-1	TRBD1	NA	TRBJ1-5	CSVAPGQGSQPQHF	TGCAGCGTCGCACCGGGACAGGGAAGCCAGCCCCAGCATTTT
TRBV5-1	TRBD1	many	TRBJ2-7	CASSLEPDRVPYEQYF	TGCGCCAGCAGCTTGGAGCCGGACAGGGTTCCCTACGAGCAGTACTTC
TRBV6-5	NA	many	TRBJ1-2	CASSYGHRGNYGYTF	TGTGCCAGCAGTTATGGGCATAGGGGAAACTATGGCTACACCTTC
TRBV20-1	TRBD1	many	TRBJ1-2	CSAWTGVKFNYGYTF	TGCAGTGCTTGGACAGGGGTGAAATTTAACTATGGCTACACCTTC
TRBV29-1	TRBD1	many	TRBJ1-2	CSVSGTGRGGYTF	TGCAGCGTATCCGGGACAGGGAGGGGAGGCTACACCTTC
TRBV7-9	NA	many	TRBJ2-6	CASNLQLPSSGANVLTF	TGTGCCAGCAACCTTCAACTCCCGAGCTCTGGGGCCAACGTCCTGACTTTC
TRBV20-1	TRBD1	many	TRBJ1-4	CSAVTGTGNEKLFF	TGCAGTGCTGTTACCGGGACAGGGAACGAAAAACTGTTTTTT
TRBV7-8	TRBD2	few	TRBJ2-1	CASSLGALAGGPGPSSYNEQFF	TGTGCCAGCAGCTTAGGAGCACTAGCGGGGGGGCCCGGCCCGAGCTCCTACAATGAGCAGTTCTTC
TRBV7-3	NA	NA	TRBJ2-1	CASSFDRMSYNEQFF	TGTGCCAGCAGCTTTGACCGAATGTCCTACAATGAGCAGTTCTTC
TRBV12-5	TRBD1	many	TRBJ1-2	CASGLVLAGTGVNYGYTF	TGTGCTAGTGGTTTGGTACTAGCCGGGACAGGAGTTAACTATGGCTACACCTTC
TRBV9	NA	few	TRBJ2-2	CASSGRGQPGGGELFF	TGTGCCAGCAGCGGGAGGGGCCAACCTGGTGGCGGGGAGCTGTTTTTT
TRBV7-2	NA	many	TRBJ1-2	CASSFYRDNYGYTF	TGTGCCAGCAGCTTCTACAGGGATAACTATGGCTACACCTTC
TRBV10-2	TRBD2	many	TRBJ2-3	CASSEGTRADTQYF	TGCGCCAGCAGTGAAGGGACTAGAGCAGATACGCAGTATTTT